These 31 T cell receptor beta chains came from one sample sequenced in a study of CD4 T cells in relation to SARS-CoV-2 and coronaviruses. CD4+ T cells from unexposed donors were obtained before the COVID-19 pandemic (2011-2018). The cells were cultured for roughly 11 days before CD4+ T cells were isolated. Their antigens are not known. Assay: immunoSEQ multiplex PCR; the TCRdb copy retains only in-frame clones and omits some. Of roughly 25,000 clones in the sample, about 84% were seen once. What was sequenced was CD4+ T cells from PBMCs, cultured in vitro. These TCRs come from a human donor in good health.

The chain combines TRBV7-3 with TRBJ1-1, with D possibly TRBD1 on 6 matching bases. This CDR3 is built from 15 residues. Trimming left V 5 bases short and J 1 base short, with 14 bases between. Germline V gene data show CDR1 as SGHTA and CDR2 as FQGTGA. CDR3 loop: CASSPLGHKNTEAFF. CDR3 bases: TGTGCCAGCAGCCCCTTGGGACACAAGAACACTGAAGCTTTCTTT.

This clone was seen more than once but under ten times. This chain joins TRBV5-1 and TRBJ1-3, with 7 bases fitting TRBD1. V was clipped by 4 bases and J by 0 bases; unmatched bases: 4. Germline CDR1 is SGHRS and CDR2 is YFSETQ. This CDR3 comprises 15 residues. The CDR3 sequence is CASSTAGGSGNTIYF. CDR3 DNA sequence: TGCGCCAGCAGCACCGCAGGGGGCTCTGGAAACACCATATATTTT.

The V and J genes are TRBV15 and TRBJ2-5; D gene ambiguous. The CDR3 totals 17 residues. Germline-derived CDR1 and CDR2 are LNHNV and YYDKDF (reference sequence). V gave up 0 bases and J gave up 2 bases, with 16 bases separating them. DNA of the CDR3: TGTGCCACCAGCAGAGATAACCGCGGAGTGAAACAAGAGACCCAGTACTTC. It yields the protein CATSRDNRGVKQETQYF.

The V gene is TRBV4-1, the J gene TRBJ1-4; 8 positions agree with TRBD1. The length of the CDR3 is 12 residues. In germline, CDR1 is MGHRA, CDR2 YSYEKL. The V gene end was trimmed by 3 bases and the J gene end by 13 bases; junction bases not matched to a gene: 4. The CDR3 nucleotides read TGCGCCAGCAGCCATAGGACAGGGAGACTGTTTTTT. This translates into CASSHRTGRLFF.

The chain combines TRBV11-2 with TRBJ2-7; 11 positions match TRBD2. Germline V gives CDR1 SGHAT, CDR2 FQNNGV. The CDR3 extends over 15 amino acids. After removal of 6 bases from V and 5 bases from J, the junction contained 9 bases not matched to a gene. CDR3 region: CASRGISGRAHEQYF. CDR3 bases: TGTGCCAGCAGAGGGATTAGCGGGAGGGCCCACGAGCAGTACTTC.

The chain recombines TRBV7-2 with TRBJ2-1; D may be TRBD1 (6 bases). V lost 1 base, J lost 10 bases, and 14 bases lay in between. Per the germline V gene, CDR1 is SGHTA and CDR2 is FQGNSA. This CDR3 is built from 14 residues. As DNA, the CDR3 is TGTGCCAGCAGCTTAGGACAGGCTCTTTGGGAGCAGTTCTTC. This gives the protein CASSLGQALWEQFF.

The chain joins TRBV28 to TRBJ1-6, with D maybe TRBD1 (5 bases). V lost 2 bases, J lost 10 bases, and 15 bases lay in between. The CDR3 spans 15 residues. Germline V CDR1 and CDR2: MDHEN, SYDVKM. The CDR3 is CASSLGAGRGSPLHF. The CDR3 nucleotides are TGTGCCAGCAGTTTAGGAGCAGGGAGAGGATCACCCCTCCACTTT.

V gene TRBV18 combines with J gene TRBJ1-1; 11 bases are a match to TRBD1. The germline CDR1 and CDR2 sequences are KGHSH and LQKENI. V was clipped by 6 bases and J by 4 bases; unmatched bases: 7. This CDR3 has 15 amino acids. Here the CDR3 DNA reads TGTGCCAGCTCCTTCGGACAGGGGGCACGCACTGAAGCTTTCTTT. This translates into CASSFGQGARTEAFF.

CDR3 in DNA: TGCGCCAGCAGCTTGGTGGTGAGGGGCCGGCAGGGAACCGGGGAGCTGTTTTTT. Protein product: CASSLVVRGRQGTGELFF. The chain joins TRBV5-1 to TRBJ2-2; D possibly matches TRBD1 or TRBD2 (5 bases each). Trimming removed 0 bases at V and 5 bases at J, with 20 bases between. The germline V gene encodes CDR1 SGHRS and CDR2 YFSETQ. The CDR3 has 18 residues.

The CDR3 is CASETSNIQYF. CDR3 bases: TGTGCCAGTGAGACCAGTAACATTCAGTACTTC. The chain combines TRBV19 with TRBJ2-4; D uncertain. The CDR3 is 11 residues long. Germline CDR1 LNHDA, CDR2 SQIVND (reference sequence). Trimming stripped 8 bases from V and 7 bases from J, with 9 bases between.

This chain uses TRBV28 with TRBJ2-1; D is ambiguous. The V and J ends lost 3 bases and 6 bases respectively, with 9 bases between them. This CDR3 has 13 residues. Germline CDR1 reads MDHEN; CDR2 reads SYDVKM. CDR3 sequence reads: CASSFERSNEQFF. The DNA of the CDR3 is TGTGCCAGCAGTTTTGAACGAAGCAATGAGCAGTTCTTC.

This chain joins TRBV7-3 and TRBJ2-5; no definite D call. Germline CDR1 SGHTA, CDR2 FQGTGA. The ends were cut back, 0 bases at V and 4 bases at J, with 15 bases in the middle. The CDR3 consists of 16 residues. DNA of the CDR3: TGTGCCAGCAGCTTAACAGCGATGACGGGTGCAGAGACCCAGTACTTC. The encoded protein is CASSLTAMTGAETQYF.

The chain links TRBV20-1 to TRBJ1-1, with D unresolved. This CDR3 region has 18 residues. Between the trimmed V and J ends, which lost 3 bases and 0 bases, there was a span of 23 bases. Per the germline V gene, CDR1 is DFQATT and CDR2 is SNEGSKA (reference sequence). The CDR3 DNA reads as TGCAGTGCTAGTGGGTTCGAGGGCCGCACGACACTGAACACTGAAGCTTTCTTT. Residues: CSASGFEGRTTLNTEAFF.

V and J are TRBV13 and TRBJ2-3; D is unclear. Per germline, CDR1 PRHDT and CDR2 FYEKMQ (reference sequence). The V end was cut by 0 bases, the J end by 2 bases, with 9 bases between. CDR3 length: 15 residues. The DNA for the CDR3 is TGTGCCAGCAGCTTAGGTGACCGAGACACAGATACGCAGTATTTT. Encoded protein: CASSLGDRDTDTQYF.

This sequence joins TRBV24-1 and TRBJ2-4; 10 nucleotides line up with TRBD1. The CDR3 is made up of 16 amino acids. With 0 bases clipped from V and 5 bases from J, the junction kept 3 bases outside the gene matches. Germline CDR1 is KGHDR and CDR2 is SFDVKD. The CDR3 bases are TGTGCCACCAGTGATTTGAAAGGACAGGGGGAAAACATTCAGTACTTC. It yields the protein CATSDLKGQGENIQYF.

This clone was recorded only once. This chain connects TRBV11-2 to TRBJ2-2; D is perhaps TRBD1 (8 bases). The germline V and J ends were trimmed by 5 bases and 3 bases, with 16 bases remaining between them. The CDR3 is 16 residues long. Germline CDR1 SGHAT, CDR2 FQNNGV. CDR3 region: CASSPYRGGDTGELFF. In nucleotides, the CDR3 is TGTGCCAGCAGCCCTTACAGGGGGGGCGACACCGGGGAGCTGTTTTTT.

CDR3 sequence reads: CASSFTSGLTNTGELFF. The CDR3 coding sequence is TGTGCCAGCAGCTTTACTAGCGGCCTAACGAACACCGGGGAGCTGTTTTTT. The rearrangement joins TRBV11-3 to TRBJ2-2, with TRBD2 matching 8 bases. Germline V lookup: CDR1 SGHNT, CDR2 YENEEA. The junction had 6 bases not matched to a gene; V was cut back by 3 bases and J by 0 bases. CDR3 size: 17 residues.

This chain connects TRBV7-9 to TRBJ1-2; D is perhaps TRBD1 (6 bases). Germline CDR1 is SEHNR and CDR2 is FQNEAQ (reference sequence). The CDR3 totals 14 residues. V was cut by 5 bases and J by 4 bases, with 14 bases left in between. The CDR3 DNA is TGTGCCAGCAGCCCATCACAGGGTTCCTATGGCTACACCTTC. Amino acid sequence: CASSPSQGSYGYTF.

The rearrangement joins TRBV6-2 or TRBV6-3 to TRBJ1-1; TRBD1 is a possible D gene (5 bases). The V gene lost 5 bases and the J gene lost 6 bases, with 22 bases spanning the gap. The CDR3 extends over 16 amino acids. Per germline, CDR1 MNHEY and CDR2 SVGEGT. The CDR3 spells CASSSRDLRSRAEAFF. DNA for the CDR3: TGTGCCAGCAGTAGTCGAGATCTACGCAGCAGGGCTGAAGCTTTCTTT.

V usage is TRBV14 and J usage is TRBJ2-1, with D unresolved. The CDR3 has 14 residues. Trimming left V 0 bases short and J 4 bases short, with 7 bases between. Germline lookup yields CDR1 SGHDN and CDR2 FVKESK. Here the CDR3 DNA reads TGTGCCAGCAGCCAAGATCGGCCGTACAATGAGCAGTTCTTC. Protein: CASSQDRPYNEQFF.

This chain links TRBV24-1 with TRBJ2-1; 7 nucleotides match TRBD1. J was trimmed by 2 bases and V by 7 bases; bases with no gene match: 4. The CDR3 sequence is 14 residues long. The germline gives CDR1 KGHDR, CDR2 SFDVKD. This CDR3 is CATRRGGPYNEQFF. In DNA form, the CDR3 reads TGTGCCACCAGAAGAGGGGGCCCCTACAATGAGCAGTTCTTC.

The gene calls are TRBV18 and TRBJ2-3; no clear D gene. V was trimmed by 4 bases and J by 0 bases, leaving 17 bases between them. The CDR3 loop spans 17 amino acids. CDR1 is KGHSH, CDR2 LQKENI, per germline. The CDR3, as DNA: TGTGCCAGCTCACTTTACTCGGACGTCGCTAGCACAGATACGCAGTATTTT. Its protein is CASSLYSDVASTDTQYF.

V and J are TRBV5-1 and TRBJ1-3; D not certain. Trimming took 0 bases from V and 2 from J, leaving 3 bases between them. CDR3 size: 13 residues. CDR1 is SGHRS, CDR2 YFSETQ, per germline. CDR3 sequence (DNA): TGCGCCAGCAGCTTGGTACCTGGAAACACCATATATTTT. Translation: CASSLVPGNTIYF.

The chain carries TRBV5-1 and TRBJ2-7; no clear D. Trimming removed 1 base from V and 1 base from J, with 9 bases in between. CDR3 size: 14 residues. CDR1 is SGHRS and CDR2 is YFSETQ in the germline V gene. The CDR3 DNA sequence: TGCGCCAGCAGCTTGTCGGGCGCTTCCTACGAGCAGTACTTC. It translates to CASSLSGASYEQYF.

The chain links TRBV13 to TRBJ2-6; 10 bases line up with TRBD2. V gave up 5 bases and J gave up 4 bases; unmatched junction bases: 8. CDR1 is PRHDT, CDR2 FYEKMQ, per germline (reference sequence). The CDR3 has 17 residues. The CDR3 DNA reads as TGTGCCAGCAGCCTGCTAGCGGGAGCTTCCGGGGCCAACGTCCTGACTTTC. Amino acid sequence: CASSLLAGASGANVLTF.

This sequence joins TRBV2 and TRBJ2-7, with D uncertain. Trimming shortened V by 4 bases and J by 2 bases, and 6 bases separated the two germline ends. This CDR3 comprises 12 residues. Per the germline V gene, CDR1 is SNHLY and CDR2 is FYNNEI. CDR3 sequence: CASSVHAYEQYF. CDR3 coding DNA: TGTGCCAGCAGTGTTCATGCCTACGAGCAGTACTTC. The entire variable domain, with the rest obtained from reference TRBV2 and TRBJ2-7, is as follows: EPEVTQTPSHQVTQMGQEVILRCVPISNHLYFYWYRQILGQKVEFLVSFYNNEISEKSEIFDDQFSVERPDGSNFTLKIRSTKLEDSAMYFCASSVHAYEQYFGPGTRLTVT.

A few counts support this clone. The chain has TRBV18 and TRBJ1-4; D perhaps matches TRBD1 (5 bases). Germline V gene sequence: CDR1 KGHSH, CDR2 LQKENI. This CDR3 comprises 15 residues. Trimming took off 0 bases at V and 7 bases at J, with 12 bases between the two ends. CDR3 residues: CASSPPEARGEKLFF. Here the CDR3 DNA reads TGTGCCAGCTCACCACCGGAGGCAAGGGGTGAAAAACTGTTTTTT.

This chain connects TRBV9 to TRBJ2-3; 8 bases align to TRBD2. The CDR3 has 14 residues. The trim removed 7 bases at V and 10 bases at J, leaving 14 bases unmatched. The germline gives CDR1 SGDLS, CDR2 YYNGEE. CDR3 protein: CASLGRVISVSQYF. The CDR3 DNA reads TGTGCCAGCCTCGGGAGGGTAATCTCGGTCTCGCAGTATTTT.

The chain couples TRBV18 to TRBJ2-5; tentatively, D is TRBD1 (5 bases). V was clipped by 4 bases and J by 1 base, with 13 bases between them. Germline CDR1 reads KGHSH; CDR2 reads LQKENI. CDR3 size: 15 residues. The CDR3 loop reads CASSRTVDSQETQYF. For the CDR3, the DNA is TGTGCCAGCTCACGTACTGTAGACAGCCAAGAGACCCAGTACTTC.

This clone turned up a few times. This chain uses TRBV2 with TRBJ2-2, with TRBD2 matching over 7 bases. The V gene's germline CDR1 is SNHLY and CDR2 FYNNEI. The junction had 6 bases not matched to a gene; V was cut back by 3 bases and J by 5 bases. This CDR3 is 15 amino acids long. CDR3 amino acids: CASSDDGGSTGELFF. CDR3 nucleotide sequence: TGTGCCAGCAGTGATGACGGGGGGAGTACCGGGGAGCTGTTTTTT.

The V and J genes are TRBV18 and TRBJ1-5; 7 nucleotides line up with TRBD1. This CDR3 spans 14 amino acids. Germline V gene lookup returns CDR1 KGHSH and CDR2 LQKENI. The V segment lost 2 bases and the J segment 3 bases; nucleotides outside the gene matches: 1. CDR3 in amino acids: CASSPGTANQPQHF. The CDR3 nucleotides are TGTGCCAGCTCACCAGGGACAGCCAATCAGCCCCAGCATTTT.